The 32 T cell receptor beta chains below all came from one sample that was sequenced in a study of neurological immune-mediated disorders. MiXCR, run by TCRdb on the 5' RACE reads, gives a single entry per CDR3 protein. The sample yields about 90,000 distinct CDR3 sequences, around 13% seen once. As for time point: longitudinal time-point 2. Input material: PBMCs. These receptors all come from a female donor with HTLV-1-associated myelopathy (HAM/TSP).

This clonotype came up many times. V gene TRBV7-9 combines with J gene TRBJ1-2; 7 bases line up with TRBD1. This CDR3 comprises 17 residues. With 5 bases clipped from V and 5 bases from J, the junction kept 17 bases outside the gene matches. Germline loops: CDR1 SEHNR, CDR2 FQNEAQ (reference sequence). The CDR3 region is CASSPFGRGLEVYGYTF. The CDR3, as DNA: TGTGCCAGCAGCCCATTTGGTAGGGGGCTGGAGGTTTATGGCTACACCTTC.

This clonotype has a count of ten or more. The rearrangement links TRBV11-2 to TRBJ2-6; D is perhaps TRBD2 (5 bases). CDR1 SGHAT and CDR2 FQNNGV come from the germline V gene. This CDR3 comprises 16 residues. Deletions cut 5 bases from V and 0 bases from J, with 11 bases between. Written as DNA, the CDR3 is TGTGCCAGCAGCCAGGACTGGGTCTCTGGGGCCAACGTCCTGACTTTC. This sequence encodes CASSQDWVSGANVLTF.

This clonotype was seen a few times. A read error is possible here, since a much larger clone lies one base away. CDR3 sequence: CSASLGDRLAGERGQYF. CDR3 in DNA: TGCAGTGCTAGCCTAGGCGATCGACTAGCGGGGGAGCGGGGGCAGTACTTC. The chain has TRBV20-1 and TRBJ2-7; TRBD2 agrees at 12 bases. V trimming: 3 bases; J trimming: 9 bases; junction bases outside the gene matches: 18. The germline V gene encodes CDR1 DFQATT and CDR2 SNEGSKA (reference sequence). The CDR3 has 17 residues.

The CDR3, as DNA: TGTGCCAGCCGAGGCTGGACAGGGGACACTGAAGCTTTCTTT. Protein sequence: CASRGWTGDTEAFF. V and J are TRBV6-1 and TRBJ1-1; 9 positions match TRBD1. The CDR3 loop spans 14 amino acids. In germline, CDR1 is MNHNS, CDR2 SASEGT. V dropped 8 bases and J dropped 3; count of bases not matched to a gene: 7.

At least ten counts were recorded for this clonotype. The V call is TRBV7-3, the J call TRBJ2-1; a possible D gene is TRBD2 (7 bases). Trimming left V 6 bases short and J 5 bases short, with 17 bases between. Germline V gives CDR1 SGHTA, CDR2 FQGTGA. This CDR3 is 15 amino acids long. CDR3 amino acids: CASRPAGAVNNEQFF. The CDR3 coding sequence is TGTGCCAGCAGGCCGGCGGGGGCGGTCAACAATGAGCAGTTCTTC.

This clonotype was recorded many times. The chain employs TRBV5-1 and TRBJ1-1; the D gene is possibly TRBD1 (6 bases). Trimming pared 0 bases from V and 1 base from J, leaving 7 bases between. The CDR3 spans 14 residues. Germline CDR1 is SGHRS and CDR2 is YFSETQ. The CDR3 reads CASSLDRANTEAFF. In DNA, the CDR3 is TGCGCCAGCAGCTTGGACAGGGCGAACACTGAAGCTTTCTTT.

This clonotype was detected ten times or more. The genes are TRBV24-1 and TRBJ1-4; TRBD1 is a possible D gene (5 bases). The CDR3 length is 14 residues. Trimming removed 6 bases at V and 2 bases at J, with 9 bases between. Germline-derived CDR1 and CDR2 are KGHDR and SFDVKD. The CDR3 reads CATSIGGTNEKLFF. The DNA of the CDR3 is TGTGCCACCAGTATCGGGGGGACTAATGAAAAACTGTTTTTT.

Ten or more counts support this clonotype. The chain uses TRBV7-2 and TRBJ2-7; D is undetermined. V lost 5 bases, J lost 6 bases, and 20 bases lay in between. The germline gives CDR1 SGHTA, CDR2 FQGNSA. This CDR3 has 15 residues. The CDR3 coding sequence is TGTGCCAGCAGCCTAGAACTTTATGGCGGTTCCGAGCAGTACTTC. This encodes CASSLELYGGSEQYF.

At least ten counts were recorded for this clonotype. The V and J genes are TRBV4-1 and TRBJ1-1; 9 nucleotides agree with TRBD1. Germline CDR1 and CDR2: MGHRA and YSYEKL. V was pared by 1 base and J by 3 bases, with 3 bases of the junction left unmatched. The CDR3 has 15 residues. CDR3 nucleotide sequence: TGCGCCAGCAGCCAAGGGGACAGGGATGACACTGAAGCTTTCTTT. Its protein is CASSQGDRDDTEAFF.

The chain recombines TRBV14 with TRBJ1-4; D call uncertain. V was pared by 3 bases and J by 4 bases, with 9 bases between. This CDR3 comprises 14 residues. CDR1 and CDR2 from the germline V gene are SGHDN and FVKESK. The CDR3 sequence: CASSQTENNEKLFF. CDR3 in DNA: TGTGCCAGCAGCCAGACGGAGAATAATGAAAAACTGTTTTTT.

Ten or more counts support this clonotype. The rearrangement uses TRBV20-1 and TRBJ2-7; D unresolved. Germline values: CDR1 DFQATT, CDR2 SNEGSKA (reference sequence). The CDR3 totals 15 residues. V was shortened by 0 bases and J by 0 bases, with 12 bases between the two germline ends. CDR3 region: CSARDLQRNSYEQYF. The CDR3 nucleotides are TGCAGTGCTAGAGATTTACAGAGGAACTCCTACGAGCAGTACTTC.

As concerns this clonotype: A junction boundary mismatches the germline segment, possibly from a read error. This chain joins TRBV10-3 and TRBJ2-5, with TRBD1 matching 10 bases. Germline loops: CDR1 ENHRY, CDR2 SYGVKD. The CDR3 contains 14 residues. Here the CDR3 reads CAISETGGSETQYF. In DNA, the CDR3 is TGTGCTATCAGTGAGACAGGGGGCTCGGAGACCCAGTACTTC.

This clonotype was observed at least ten times. The chain is built from TRBV5-1 and TRBJ1-1; the D is unclear. The CDR3 extends over 13 amino acids. CDR1 and CDR2 from the germline V gene are SGHRS and YFSETQ. Trimming took 4 bases from V and 4 from J, leaving 11 bases between them. The CDR3 is CASSHRTGTEAFF. In DNA, the CDR3 is TGCGCCAGCAGCCACAGAACCGGCACTGAAGCTTTCTTT.

This clonotype came up a few times. The rearrangement joins TRBV20-1 to TRBJ2-1; 11 bases line up with TRBD1. V was clipped by 2 bases and J by 4 bases; unmatched bases: 4. This CDR3 has 15 amino acids. From germline, CDR1 is DFQATT and CDR2 SNEGSKA (reference sequence). CDR3 nucleotides: TGCAGTGCTAGAAGGACAGGGGGCCCATACAATGAGCAGTTCTTC. As protein: CSARRTGGPYNEQFF.

This clonotype was detected ten times or more. The rearrangement joins TRBV10-3 to TRBJ2-7; D call uncertain. Trimming stripped 3 bases from V and 4 bases from J, with 16 bases between. There are 15 residues in the CDR3. Germline V gene data show CDR1 as ENHRY and CDR2 as SYGVKD. CDR3 amino acids: CAISDGRLSEYEQYF. CDR3 DNA: TGTGCCATCAGTGATGGGCGGCTCTCCGAATACGAGCAGTACTTC.

The table lists this clonotype with many counts. V gene TRBV20-1 combines with J gene TRBJ2-2, with 8 bases matching TRBD2. CDR3 length: 16 residues. The V and J ends lost 6 bases and 4 bases, in that order; junction bases with no gene match: 13. Germline V gene sequence: CDR1 DFQATT, CDR2 SNEGSKA (reference sequence). The CDR3 sequence: CSAIPGTRRSTGELFF. CDR3 in DNA: TGCAGTGCAATCCCTGGGACTAGACGTAGCACCGGGGAGCTGTTTTTT.

This clonotype was detected ten times or more. The rearrangement links TRBV5-6 to TRBJ2-5; D may be TRBD2 (6 bases). This CDR3 spans 18 amino acids. V was trimmed by 0 bases and J by 3 bases, leaving 21 bases between them. Germline V CDR1 and CDR2: SGHDT, YYEEEE. CDR3 protein: CASSLAGLASREKETQYF. The CDR3 bases are TGTGCCAGCAGCTTGGCGGGACTTGCCAGCCGGGAGAAAGAGACCCAGTACTTC.

This clonotype was counted many times. The genes are TRBV10-2 and TRBJ1-2; possibly TRBD1 for D (6 bases). Trimming left V 2 bases short and J 5 bases short, with 27 bases between. This CDR3 has 19 amino acids. Germline loops: CDR1 WSHSY, CDR2 SAAADI. The CDR3 region is CASSEAQGHRGGKGYGYTF. The CDR3 DNA reads TGCGCCAGCAGTGAGGCCCAGGGCCACCGAGGGGGTAAAGGTTATGGCTACACCTTC.

This clonotype was counted many times. This rearrangement joins TRBV5-1 to TRBJ2-2; possibly TRBD1 for D (6 bases). Germline CDR1 reads SGHRS; CDR2 reads YFSETQ. The V end was cut by 3 bases, the J end by 1 base, with 13 bases between. The CDR3 totals 16 residues. Here the CDR3 DNA reads TGCGCCAGCAGCTCCCCGGGACACGAGAACACCGGGGAGCTGTTTTTT. This sequence encodes CASSSPGHENTGELFF.

The sample holds a few counts of this clonotype. Its ends do not fully match the called genes, so a read error is possible. The chain uses TRBV15 and TRBJ2-4, with D possibly matching TRBD1 (6 bases). Germline CDR1 is LNHNV and CDR2 is YYDKDF (reference sequence). The CDR3 loop spans 18 amino acids. As DNA, the CDR3 is TGTGCTACCAGCGTTCTTCCCCGGGGTAGGGGGGCCAAAAACATTCAGTACTTC. This gives the protein CATSVLPRGRGAKNIQYF.

This clonotype was picked up many times. The chain employs TRBV6-5 and TRBJ1-2, with unresolved D. Trimming removed 7 bases at V and 2 bases at J, with 5 bases between. This CDR3 contains 11 residues. CDR1 is MNHEY and CDR2 is SVGAGI in the germline V gene. Here the CDR3 DNA reads TGTGCCAGCATGAGGAACTATGGCTACACCTTC. As protein: CASMRNYGYTF.

This clonotype came up many times. The V gene is TRBV5-1, the J gene TRBJ2-1; 9 bases fit TRBD1. The CDR3 consists of 15 residues. The V gene end was trimmed by 5 bases and the J gene end by 5 bases; junction bases not matched to a gene: 8. The germline gives CDR1 SGHRS, CDR2 YFSETQ. This CDR3 is CASRSGQGNDNEQFF. The CDR3 region has the DNA TGCGCCAGCAGATCGGGACAGGGTAATGACAATGAGCAGTTCTTC. Based on the CDR3 plus reference TRBV5-1 and TRBJ2-1, the full variable domain is KAGVTQTPRYLIKTRGQQVTLSCSPISGHRSVSWYQQTPGQGLQFLFEYFSETQRNKGNFPGRFSGRQFSNSRSEMNVSTLELGDSALYLCASRSGQGNDNEQFFGPGTRLTVL.

The CDR3 coding sequence is TGCAGTGCTAGATGGGGGCGGCGCGGGGGGTCCTACGAGCAGTACTTC. It yields the protein CSARWGRRGGSYEQYF. The V call is TRBV20-1, the J call TRBJ2-7; 8 bases line up with TRBD2. V shed 2 bases, J shed 1 base, and the junction held 10 bases outside the gene matches. The germline V gene has CDR1 DFQATT and CDR2 SNEGSKA (reference sequence). This CDR3 has 16 residues.

This clonotype was detected many times. The chain joins TRBV11-2 to TRBJ1-1, with 11 bases that match TRBD1. J was trimmed by 6 bases and V by 5 bases; bases with no gene match: 5. This CDR3 has 14 amino acids. Per germline, CDR1 SGHAT and CDR2 FQNNGV. The CDR3 DNA sequence: TGTGCCAGCAGCGCCGGGACAGGGGGACCTGAAGCTTTCTTT. Its translation is CASSAGTGGPEAFF.

This clonotype was recorded at least ten times. The chain recombines TRBV12-3 or TRBV12-4 with TRBJ2-3; a possible D gene is TRBD2 (5 bases). The CDR3 covers 12 residues. The V end lost 5 bases, the J end lost 7 bases, and 10 bases lay between the germline ends. The CDR3, as DNA: TGTGCCAGCAGTCGGGATGTGAATACGCAGTATTTT. Protein sequence: CASSRDVNTQYF.

This clonotype occurred many times. The chain uses TRBV6-6 and TRBJ2-2, with 10 positions matching TRBD2. CDR1 and CDR2 from the germline V gene are MNHNY and SVGAGI (reference sequence). The V segment lost 6 bases and the J segment 1 base; nucleotides outside the gene matches: 5. This CDR3 comprises 16 residues. The CDR3: CASRSGGARNTGELFF. The CDR3 DNA reads TGTGCCAGCAGGAGCGGGGGGGCGAGGAACACCGGGGAGCTGTTTTTT.

This clonotype was seen many times. The chain recombines TRBV5-1 with TRBJ2-3; tentatively, D is TRBD2 (5 bases). CDR1 is SGHRS, CDR2 YFSETQ, per germline. CDR3 size: 15 residues. Trimming took 0 bases from V and 2 from J, leaving 10 bases between them. The DNA of the CDR3 is TGCGCCAGCAGCTTGGAGGCGGGCTACACAGATACGCAGTATTTT. It is translated as CASSLEAGYTDTQYF.

This clonotype was recorded many times. The junction shows a germline mismatch at one end, possibly a read error. The chain couples TRBV5-1 to TRBJ2-1; TRBD2 might be the D (5 bases). Germline CDR1 reads SGHRS; CDR2 reads YFSETQ. The CDR3 sequence is 16 residues long. The CDR3 loop reads CASSLGNVGTGDEQFF. CDR3 nucleotides: TGCGCCAGCAGTTTGGGGAACGTAGGAACCGGGGATGAGCAGTTCTTC.

This clonotype came up a few times. This chain links TRBV6-7 with TRBJ1-5; D unclear. TRBV6-7 is classed as an ORF, of uncertain function. V dropped 8 bases and J dropped 3 bases, with 5 bases sitting between them. CDR3 length: 11 residues. The CDR3 protein is CASQNNQPQHF. As DNA, the CDR3 is TGTGCCAGCCAAAACAATCAGCCCCAGCATTTT.

This clonotype has at least ten counts. The rearrangement uses TRBV29-1 and TRBJ1-1; D is undetermined. This CDR3 has 11 residues. CDR1 and CDR2 (germline): SQVTM, ANQGSEA. The germline V and J ends were trimmed by 1 base and 6 bases, with 6 bases remaining between them. The CDR3 region has the DNA TGCAGCGTTGAAGCCAAGTCTGAAGCTTTCTTT. Protein sequence: CSVEAKSEAFF.

This clonotype was detected many times. The chain couples TRBV11-2 to TRBJ2-6; D might be TRBD2 (7 bases). Trimming cost V 0 bases and J 4 bases, with 10 bases left between them. Germline V gene lookup returns CDR1 SGHAT and CDR2 FQNNGV. This CDR3 is 16 amino acids long. The CDR3 DNA sequence: TGTGCCAGCAGCTTAGATGGGGGGGCGGGGGCCAACGTCCTGACTTTC. Translating gives CASSLDGGAGANVLTF.

This chain connects TRBV5-1 to TRBJ2-5; weak D call: TRBD1 (5 bases). Germline V gives CDR1 SGHRS, CDR2 YFSETQ. The CDR3 has 13 amino acids. Deletions cut 1 base from V and 3 bases from J, with 7 bases between. CDR3 region: CASSLSGKETQYF. The CDR3 nucleotides are TGCGCCAGCAGCTTGTCAGGGAAAGAGACCCAGTACTTC.